These 8 T cell receptor beta chains share one sample of origin, sequenced in a study of blood T cell repertoires in COVID-19. Generated by immunoSEQ multiplex PCR, the TCRdb table keeps only in-frame clones and is missing some. The table lists tens of thousands of clones, about 85% of them singletons. Sequencing was performed on peripheral blood. Source of these receptors: a man in his sixties with active COVID-19.

This clone occurred once. This chain links TRBV6-6 with TRBJ1-2; tentative D call: TRBD1 (6 bases). Germline values: CDR1 MNHNY, CDR2 SVGAGI (reference sequence). V shed 4 bases and J shed 4 bases, with 19 bases lying between them. There are 16 residues in the CDR3. CDR3: CASSSSYGRGGYGYTF. The CDR3 DNA follows: TGTGCCAGCAGTTCCTCCTACGGCAGGGGTGGCTATGGCTACACCTTC.

The chain joins TRBV9 to TRBJ1-6, with D unclear. CDR1 is SGDLS and CDR2 is YYNGEE in the germline V gene. This CDR3 is 16 amino acids long. V lost 3 bases, J lost 7 bases, and 17 bases lay in between. CDR3 bases: TGTGCCAGCAGCGCCGATCCGGGTCCAGTAAATTCACCCCTCCACTTT. Residues: CASSADPGPVNSPLHF.

The chain carries TRBV7-9 and TRBJ2-7; D is uncertain. In germline, CDR1 is SEHNR, CDR2 FQNEAQ (reference sequence). The CDR3 extends over 13 amino acids. The V end was cut by 4 bases, the J end by 3 bases, with 10 bases between. In DNA form, the CDR3 reads TGTGCCAGCAGCTGGCAGAACCGCTACGAGCAGTACTTC. Encoded protein: CASSWQNRYEQYF.

CDR3 DNA sequence: TGCGCCAGCAGCCCCGGACAGGGCCCTGGGGAGACCCAGTACTTC. Translation: CASSPGQGPGETQYF. The chain couples TRBV5-1 to TRBJ2-5, with 8 bases fitting TRBD1. The CDR3 runs to 15 residues. The germline gives CDR1 SGHRS, CDR2 YFSETQ. Germline trimming cut 4 bases from V and 5 bases from J; bases unmatched to any gene: 10.

The chain has TRBV7-8 and TRBJ2-1; 10 bases are shared with TRBD2. The CDR3 consists of 14 residues. Germline CDR1 SGHVS, CDR2 FQNEAQ. V was pared by 8 bases and J by 7 bases, with 8 bases of the junction left unmatched. CDR3 amino acids: CASRPAGGGNEQFF. CDR3 DNA: TGTGCCAGCCGCCCAGCGGGGGGGGGTAATGAGCAGTTCTTC.

The V gene is TRBV7-9, the J gene TRBJ2-5; 8 positions agree with TRBD1. The V gene end was trimmed by 5 bases and the J gene end by 4 bases; junction bases not matched to a gene: 9. The CDR3 has 15 residues. Germline CDR1 SEHNR, CDR2 FQNEAQ (reference sequence). CDR3 protein: CASSVEGQDVETQYF. The CDR3 coding sequence is TGTGCCAGCAGCGTAGAGGGACAGGACGTAGAGACCCAGTACTTC. Combining the CDR3 with reference TRBV7-9 and TRBJ2-5 gives the whole variable domain DTGVSQNPRHKITKRGQNVTFRCDPISEHNRLYWYRQTLGQGPEFLTYFQNEAQLEKSRLLSDRFSAERPKGSFSTLEIQRTEQGDSAMYLCASSVEGQDVETQYFGPGTRLLVL.

The chain links TRBV5-1 to TRBJ1-1; D uncertain. CDR1 is SGHRS and CDR2 is YFSETQ in the germline V gene. This CDR3 comprises 14 residues. V was shortened by 5 bases and J by 0 bases, with 11 bases between the two germline ends. The CDR3 here is CASSLPGMNTEAFF. CDR3 nucleotides: TGCGCCAGCAGTTTGCCGGGGATGAACACTGAAGCTTTCTTT.

The rearrangement links TRBV5-1 to TRBJ1-4; the match to TRBD1 covers 8 bases. V lost 1 base and J lost 8; bases outside the gene matches: 7. This CDR3 has 15 amino acids. From germline, CDR1 is SGHRS and CDR2 YFSETQ. CDR3 sequence: CASSLRGQASEKLFF. The CDR3 coding sequence is TGCGCCAGCAGCTTGAGGGGACAGGCTTCCGAAAAACTGTTTTTT.